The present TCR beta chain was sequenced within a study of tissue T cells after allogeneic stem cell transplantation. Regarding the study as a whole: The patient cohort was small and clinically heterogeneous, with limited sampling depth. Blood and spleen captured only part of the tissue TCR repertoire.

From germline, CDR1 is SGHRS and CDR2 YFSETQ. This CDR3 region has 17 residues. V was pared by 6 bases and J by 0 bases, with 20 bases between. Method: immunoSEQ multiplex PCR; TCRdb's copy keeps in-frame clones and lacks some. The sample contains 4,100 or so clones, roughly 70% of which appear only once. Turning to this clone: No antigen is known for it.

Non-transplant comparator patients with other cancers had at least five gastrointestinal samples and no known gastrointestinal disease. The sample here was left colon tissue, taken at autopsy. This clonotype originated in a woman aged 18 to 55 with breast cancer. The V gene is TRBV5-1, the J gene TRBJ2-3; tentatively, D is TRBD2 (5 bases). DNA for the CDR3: TGCGCCAGCACCACCGAACCGGAGGCGGTTAGCACAGATACGCAGTATTTT. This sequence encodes CASTTEPEAVSTDTQYF. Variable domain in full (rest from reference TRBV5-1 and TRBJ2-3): KAGVTQTPRYLIKTRGQQVTLSCSPISGHRSVSWYQQTPGQGLQFLFEYFSETQRNKGNFPGRFSGRQFSNSRSEMNVSTLELGDSALYLCASTTEPEAVSTDTQYFGPGTRLTVL.